The following is a TCR beta chain sequence with its context. The source of the sample is a study of shared clonotypes between healthy human individuals. Some clones are missing from TCRdb's copy, which holds only in-frame ones; the method was immunoSEQ multiplex PCR. The sample lists roughly 1.4 million clones, approximately 98.5% occurring once. V was shortened by 3 bases and J by 1 base, with 10 bases between the two germline ends. Germline CDR1 KGHSH, CDR2 LQKENI. The CDR3 spans 15 residues. The receptor was derived from a man aged 25-40 years in good health. Sequences were obtained from naive CD4+ T cells sorted from blood. Subset of the sample: CD45RA+ positively selected. The V gene is TRBV18, the J gene TRBJ2-1; D is ambiguous. For the CDR3, the DNA is TGTGCCAGCTCACCCCCGACCAGGTCCTACAATGAGCAGTTCTTC. It is translated as CASSPPTRSYNEQFF.